Presented here are 24 T cell receptor beta chains from one specimen sequenced in a study of blood T cell repertoires in COVID-19. Profiling relied on immunoSEQ multiplex PCR, and the TCRdb table lists in-frame clones only, not all of them. The table shows about 250,000 clones, with about 80% occurring only once. Sequencing input: peripheral blood. These receptors all stem from a person between 65 and 79 years old with COVID-19, enrolled during active disease.

This sequence joins TRBV5-5 and TRBJ2-7; 9 nucleotides match TRBD1. This CDR3 comprises 16 residues. Germline V gene data show CDR1 as SGHKS and CDR2 as YYEKEE (reference sequence). J lost 5 bases, V lost 0 bases, and 9 bases had no gene match. Here the CDR3 DNA reads TGTGCCAGCAGCTTGGGGGCGGGGACAGGGCTTGACGAGCAGTACTTC. Translated, it gives CASSLGAGTGLDEQYF.

The chain links TRBV18 to TRBJ2-5; possibly TRBD1 for D (5 bases). The V gene lost 2 bases and the J gene lost 7 bases, with 26 bases spanning the gap. In germline, CDR1 is KGHSH, CDR2 LQKENI. CDR3 length: 18 residues. The CDR3 bases are TGTGCCAGCTCACCAAGGGCAGACAGTCCTCGAAGATGGAGGACCCAGTACTTC. This gives the protein CASSPRADSPRRWRTQYF.

The CDR3 sequence is CASSQYGGLNTEAFF. CDR3 bases: TGTGCCAGCAGCCAATATGGCGGGCTAAACACTGAAGCTTTCTTT. This chain links TRBV16 with TRBJ1-1; D is ambiguous. The CDR3 covers 15 residues. The V gene lost 1 base and the J gene lost 2 bases, with 11 bases spanning the gap. Germline V gene lookup returns CDR1 KGHSY and CDR2 FQNENV. Based on the CDR3 plus reference TRBV16 and TRBJ1-1, the full variable domain is GEEVAQTPKHLVRGEGQKAKLYCAPIKGHSYVFWYQQVLKNEFKFLISFQNENVFDETGMPKERFSAKCLPNSPCSLEIQATKLEDSAVYFCASSQYGGLNTEAFFGQGTRLTVV.

The rearrangement links TRBV5-1 to TRBJ1-1, with 10 positions matching TRBD1. J lost 1 base, V lost 4 bases, and 7 bases had no gene match. This CDR3 has 16 residues. Looked up from germline, CDR1 is SGHRS and CDR2 is YFSETQ. The CDR3 sequence: CASSPRDRGANTEAFF. CDR3 in DNA: TGCGCCAGCAGCCCGCGGGACAGGGGAGCGAACACTGAAGCTTTCTTT.

The rearrangement joins TRBV23-1 to TRBJ1-6; D is unclear. TRBV23-1 is assigned to the ORF class and has an uncertain function. The V gene lost 9 bases and the J gene lost 7 bases, with 13 bases spanning the gap. This CDR3 is 13 amino acids long. The chain's CDR3 is CAREVVWNSPLHF. CDR3 in DNA: TGCGCCAGAGAGGTGGTTTGGAATTCACCCCTCCACTTT.

The V gene is TRBV9, the J gene TRBJ1-2; D possibly corresponds to TRBD1 (5 bases). The V end lost 7 bases, the J end lost 5 bases, and 21 bases lay between the germline ends. Germline-derived CDR1 and CDR2 are SGDLS and YYNGEE. The CDR3 consists of 15 residues. CDR3 DNA: TGTGCCAGCTCCGAACAGGTCCGTCTTACTTATGGCTACACCTTC. This sequence encodes CASSEQVRLTYGYTF.

The rearrangement uses TRBV5-5 and TRBJ2-5; 7 bases agree with TRBD2. The CDR3 has 15 residues. CDR1 SGHKS and CDR2 YYEKEE come from the germline V gene (reference sequence). Trimming at V came to 2 bases and at J to 5 bases, leaving 9 bases not matched to a gene. CDR3 DNA: TGTGCCAGCAGCTTCGTTACGACTAGCAGGGAGACCCAGTACTTC. It is translated as CASSFVTTSRETQYF.

The genes are TRBV7-3 and TRBJ1-4, with D unclear. The length of the CDR3 is 16 residues. With 6 bases removed from V and 4 bases from J, the gap between germline ends came to 18 bases. Germline CDR1 and CDR2: SGHTA and FQGTGA. This CDR3 is CASSPGKARGNEKLFF. In nucleotides, the CDR3 is TGTGCCAGCAGTCCCGGGAAGGCGCGGGGTAATGAAAAACTGTTTTTT.

This clone was found once. V usage is TRBV19 and J usage is TRBJ1-1, with 8 nucleotides matching TRBD1. Germline CDR1 LNHDA, CDR2 SQIVND (reference sequence). Germline trimming cut 5 bases from V and 0 bases from J; bases unmatched to any gene: 5. The CDR3 length is 15 residues. The DNA of the CDR3 is TGTGCCAGTAGTCCCCGACAGGGGATGAACACTGAAGCTTTCTTT. This encodes CASSPRQGMNTEAFF.

This clone appeared many times. V and J are TRBV10-3 and TRBJ2-7, with a possible D match to TRBD2 (6 bases). The germline CDR1 and CDR2 sequences are ENHRY and SYGVKD. The CDR3 has 16 residues. Trimming left V 6 bases short and J 0 bases short, with 18 bases between. The CDR3, as DNA: TGTGCCATCAGCCAAGGGGCGGGGCTCCTCTCCTACGAGCAGTACTTC. Protein sequence: CAISQGAGLLSYEQYF.

This sequence joins TRBV7-2 and TRBJ1-4; 10 bases align to TRBD1. Germline V CDR1 and CDR2: SGHTA, FQGNSA. CDR3 length: 15 residues. V lost 8 bases, J lost 7 bases, and 10 bases stayed unmatched. CDR3 region: CASGEQTGGFEKLFF. The CDR3 nucleotides are TGTGCCAGCGGCGAACAGACAGGGGGCTTTGAAAAACTGTTTTTT.

This chain links TRBV27 with TRBJ2-5; weak D call: TRBD2 (6 bases). CDR3 length: 14 residues. Germline lookup yields CDR1 MNHEY and CDR2 SMNVEV (reference sequence). V was pared by 0 bases and J by 4 bases, with 9 bases between. The CDR3: CASSLSSGVETQYF. CDR3 DNA sequence: TGTGCCAGCAGTTTATCTTCGGGAGTAGAGACCCAGTACTTC.

This clone was counted only a few times. This chain uses TRBV4-3 with TRBJ1-4; 9 bases are a match to TRBD1. V trimming: 8 bases; J trimming: 0 bases; junction bases outside the gene matches: 4. Germline assignment: CDR1 LGHNA and CDR2 YSLEER. This CDR3 comprises 15 residues. The CDR3 loop is CASRDRAATNEKLFF. CDR3 coding DNA: TGCGCCAGCCGGGACAGGGCAGCAACTAATGAAAAACTGTTTTTT.

V is TRBV5-1 and J is TRBJ2-7, with D perhaps TRBD2 (6 bases). Per germline, CDR1 SGHRS and CDR2 YFSETQ. The CDR3 has 15 amino acids. Trimming removed 4 bases at V and 0 bases at J, with 14 bases between. The CDR3 reads CASSPGLPSSYEQYF. The CDR3 coding sequence is TGCGCCAGCAGCCCCGGACTACCGAGCTCCTACGAGCAGTACTTC.

The chain is built from TRBV10-3 and TRBJ1-2; perhaps TRBD1 as D (6 bases). Germline CDR1 ENHRY, CDR2 SYGVKD. Trimming shortened V by 6 bases and J by 6 bases, and 14 bases separated the two germline ends. This CDR3 region has 13 residues. The CDR3 spells CAISSRGLDGYTF. CDR3 bases: TGTGCCATCAGCAGCAGGGGTTTGGATGGCTACACCTTC.

The chain uses TRBV7-9 and TRBJ1-2; no definite D call. Trimming took 1 base from V and 5 from J, leaving 14 bases between them. The CDR3 is 15 amino acids. The V gene's germline CDR1 is SEHNR and CDR2 FQNEAQ (reference sequence). As DNA, the CDR3 is TGTGCCAGCAGCTTAGAGATGTCGGGAGTATATGGCTACACCTTC. This encodes CASSLEMSGVYGYTF. Full variable domain (outside the CDR3, taken from reference TRBV7-9 and TRBJ1-2): DTGVSQNPRHKITKRGQNVTFRCDPISEHNRLYWYRQTLGQGPEFLTYFQNEAQLEKSRLLSDRFSAERPKGSFSTLEIQRTEQGDSAMYLCASSLEMSGVYGYTFGSGTRLTVV.

Only one count was recorded for this clone. The V call is TRBV7-2, the J call TRBJ2-3; TRBD2 agrees at 7 bases. Unmatched junction bases numbered 7, after V lost 6 bases and J lost 1 base. The CDR3 has 15 residues. The germline V gene encodes CDR1 SGHTA and CDR2 FQGNSA. The CDR3 sequence: CASSPSGKGTDTQYF. The CDR3 DNA follows: TGTGCCAGCAGTCCTAGCGGAAAGGGCACAGATACGCAGTATTTT.

V is TRBV15 and J is TRBJ1-1; tentatively, D is TRBD1 (5 bases). This CDR3 region has 14 residues. Germline loops: CDR1 LNHNV, CDR2 YYDKDF (reference sequence). V was pared by 1 base and J by 8 bases, with 14 bases between. CDR3 region: CATSRGGEGTEAFF. CDR3 coding DNA: TGTGCCACCAGCAGAGGGGGGGAGGGAACCGAAGCTTTCTTT.

Only a few counts were recorded for this clone. V and J are TRBV19 and TRBJ1-5, with TRBD1 matching over 7 bases. Germline lookup yields CDR1 LNHDA and CDR2 SQIVND (reference sequence). The CDR3 covers 17 residues. V dropped 1 base and J dropped 2; count of bases not matched to a gene: 8. The DNA of the CDR3 is TGTGCCAGTAGTATAGGGCAGAACAGGGGAGGCAATCAGCCCCAGCATTTT. Its protein product is CASSIGQNRGGNQPQHF.

This chain links TRBV18 with TRBJ2-7; D may be TRBD1 (6 bases). The ends were cut back, 6 bases at V and 4 bases at J, with 13 bases in the middle. This CDR3 is 13 amino acids long. CDR1 and CDR2 (germline): KGHSH, LQKENI. In DNA, the CDR3 is TGTGCCAGCTCCCCGGACAGCTGGTACGAGCAGTACTTC. Amino acids: CASSPDSWYEQYF.

CDR3 region: CASTGLAGASLQYF. The DNA for the CDR3 is TGTGCCAGCACCGGGCTAGCGGGGGCCTCCTTGCAGTATTTT. The rearrangement uses TRBV7-2 and TRBJ2-3, with 10 positions matching TRBD2. Trimming cost V 7 bases and J 11 bases; bases outside gene matches: 12. CDR1 is SGHTA and CDR2 is FQGNSA in the germline V gene. The CDR3 contains 14 residues.

This chain links TRBV4-3 with TRBJ1-4; possible D gene TRBD1, 5 bases. CDR3 length: 16 amino acids. V lost 9 bases, J lost 0 bases, and 17 bases lay in between. The germline V gene encodes CDR1 LGHNA and CDR2 YSLEER. CDR3 amino acids: CASQLGLSATNEKLFF. The CDR3 region has the DNA TGCGCCAGTCAGTTGGGGCTATCAGCAACTAATGAAAAACTGTTTTTT.

This chain connects TRBV30 to TRBJ2-1; tentative D call: TRBD2 (5 bases). Germline V CDR1 and CDR2: GTSNPN, SVGIG (reference sequence). V was cut by 4 bases and J by 9 bases, with 28 bases left in between. CDR3 length: 17 residues. In DNA form, the CDR3 reads TGTGCCTGGATGGGTTTGGGAGCAGGAGTTTCAGACTTTGAGCAGTTCTTC. As protein: CAWMGLGAGVSDFEQFF.

The chain has TRBV28 and TRBJ1-3; D may be TRBD1 (6 bases). The CDR3 spans 16 residues. V lost 10 bases to trimming and J lost 4 bases, with 23 bases between them. Germline CDR1 is MDHEN and CDR2 is SYDVKM. CDR3 sequence (DNA): TGTGCCACCGTCAAAGGGAGGGGGTCGGTAGGAAACACCATATATTTT. It translates to CATVKGRGSVGNTIYF.